The clone carrying this TCR beta chain turned up a few times. This entry belongs to a study of T-cell reconstitution after alpha-beta-depleted transplantation in children. This CDR3 region has 17 residues. Germline V lookup: CDR1 SGHVS, CDR2 FNYEAQ. The trim removed 5 bases at V and 3 bases at J, leaving 12 bases unmatched. Preparation of the TCRbeta library used unique molecular identifiers. TCRdb analysed the PCR reads with MiXCR anew, one entry per CDR3 protein. The table records 500,000 or so distinct CDR3 sequences, approximately 32% of them present only once. This chain connects TRBV7-6 to TRBJ2-2, with 7 bases aligning to TRBD1. The clonotype originates from a human donor who donated a stem cell graft to a child with aplastic anemia. This material consisted of PBMCs from the stem cell graft donor, taken from the stem cell graft. The CDR3 is CASSHSIPGQYTGELFF. In nucleotides, the CDR3 is TGTGCCAGCAGCCACAGCATACCGGGACAGTACACCGGGGAGCTGTTTTTT.